The sequence of this TCR beta chain was determined in a study of T-cell reconstitution after alpha-beta-depleted transplantation in children. Preparation of the TCRbeta library used unique molecular identifiers. TCRdb re-called the PCR reads through MiXCR, storing one row per CDR3 protein. The sample includes roughly 200,000 distinct CDR3 sequences, about a tenth of them seen just once. This clonotype has at least ten counts. The CDR3 extends over 13 amino acids. The germline gives CDR1 SGHRS, CDR2 YFSETQ. Trimming removed 3 bases at V and 0 bases at J, with 6 bases between. The receptor was isolated from a child younger than two with acute myeloid leukemia, due to receive a stem cell transplant. The starting material was PBMCs, obtained before TCRalphabeta/CD19-depleted stem cell transplant. This sequence joins TRBV5-1 and TRBJ1-1; no firm D call. Here the CDR3 reads CASSSGLNTEAFF. DNA of the CDR3: TGCGCCAGCAGCTCGGGCCTGAACACTGAAGCTTTCTTT.